This T cell receptor (beta chain) was sequenced in a study of control samples from healthy donors and cancer patients. Measured with immunoSEQ multiplex PCR; TCRdb has only the in-frame clones, and not every one. The sample contains roughly 63,000 clones, around 91% of which appear only once. Germline loops: CDR1 MGHRA, CDR2 YSYEKL. The CDR3 is 14 amino acids. V lost 2 bases and J 1 base, leaving 8 bases between the germline ends. This chain links TRBV4-1 with TRBJ1-1; maybe TRBD1 (5 bases). The specimen was PBMCs. This sequence originates from a man aged 55 to 70 with colorectal cancer. The CDR3 DNA is TGCGCCAGCAGCCAAAATGACAGGAACACTGAAGCTTTCTTT. Encoded protein: CASSQNDRNTEAFF.